What follows is one T cell receptor beta chain and its context. Cohort 3 donors counted as recovered after two negative PCRs, clearance, or resolved symptoms. CDR1 SGHNT and CDR2 YYREEE come from the germline V gene (reference sequence). The CDR3 sequence is 13 residues long. The V end was cut by 0 bases, the J end by 11 bases, with 14 bases between. These data are taken from a study of blood T cell repertoires in COVID-19. The repertoire was sequenced with immunoSEQ multiplex PCR; TCRdb's copy has only in-frame clones and lacks some. The data contain almost 65,000 clones, more than 70% of them singletons.

This receptor was taken from a woman in her forties who had recovered from COVID-19. The sample consisted of PBMCs or T cells enriched from blood (not recorded which). The chain recombines TRBV5-4 with TRBJ1-1; TRBD1 is a possible D gene (6 bases). CDR3 protein: CASSLESRGGAFF. The CDR3 DNA reads TGTGCCAGCAGCTTGGAGTCGAGGGGGGGGGCTTTCTTT. Using reference TRBV5-4 and TRBJ1-1 for the parts outside the CDR3, the full variable domain is ETGVTQSPTHLIKTRGQQVTLRCSSQSGHNTVSWYQQALGQGPQFIFQYYREEENGRGNFPPRFSGLQFPNYSSELNVNALELDDSALYLCASSLESRGGAFFGQGTRLTVV.